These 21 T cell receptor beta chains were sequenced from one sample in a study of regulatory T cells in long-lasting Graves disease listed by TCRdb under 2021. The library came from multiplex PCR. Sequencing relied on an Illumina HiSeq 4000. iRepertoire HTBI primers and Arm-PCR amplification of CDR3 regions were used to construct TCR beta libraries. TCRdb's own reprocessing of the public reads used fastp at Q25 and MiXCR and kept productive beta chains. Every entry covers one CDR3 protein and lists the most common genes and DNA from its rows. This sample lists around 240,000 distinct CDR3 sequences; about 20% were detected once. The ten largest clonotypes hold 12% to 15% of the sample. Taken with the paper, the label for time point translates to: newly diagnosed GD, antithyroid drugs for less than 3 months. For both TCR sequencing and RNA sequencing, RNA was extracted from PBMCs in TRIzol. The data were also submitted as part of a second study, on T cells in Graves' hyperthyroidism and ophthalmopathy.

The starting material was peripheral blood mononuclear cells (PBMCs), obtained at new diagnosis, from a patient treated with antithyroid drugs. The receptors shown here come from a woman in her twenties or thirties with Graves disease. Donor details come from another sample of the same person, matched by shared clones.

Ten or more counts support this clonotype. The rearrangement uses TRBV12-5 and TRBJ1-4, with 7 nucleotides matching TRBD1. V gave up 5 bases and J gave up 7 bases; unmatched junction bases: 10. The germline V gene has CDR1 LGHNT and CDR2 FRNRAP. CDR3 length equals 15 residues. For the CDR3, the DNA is TGTGCTAGTGGTAAATCCGGGACAGCGATTGAAAAACTGTTTTTT. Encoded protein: CASGKSGTAIEKLFF.

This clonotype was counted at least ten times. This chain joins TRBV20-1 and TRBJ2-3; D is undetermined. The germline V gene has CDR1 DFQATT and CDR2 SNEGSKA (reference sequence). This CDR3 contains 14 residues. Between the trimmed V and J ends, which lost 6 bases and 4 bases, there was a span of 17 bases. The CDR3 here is CSALRGLGSDTQYF. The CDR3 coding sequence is TGCAGTGCCCTTCGAGGTTTAGGGTCAGATACGCAGTATTTT.

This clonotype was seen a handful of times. In nucleotides, the CDR3 is TGCGCCAGCAGCCAGGATCCAGGCGGCGCCTCCAAGACCCAGTACTTC. Translation gives CASSQDPGGASKTQYF. This chain links TRBV4-1 with TRBJ2-5; no reliable D call. V lost 3 bases, J lost 6 bases, and 20 bases lay in between. The germline CDR1 and CDR2 sequences are MGHRA and YSYEKL. The CDR3 contains 16 residues.

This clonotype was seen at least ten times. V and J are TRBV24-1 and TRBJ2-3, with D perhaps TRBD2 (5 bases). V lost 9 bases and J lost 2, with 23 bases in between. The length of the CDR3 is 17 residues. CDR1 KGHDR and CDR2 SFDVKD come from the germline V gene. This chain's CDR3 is CATHQRASSNITDTQYF. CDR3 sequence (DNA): TGTGCCACCCATCAAAGGGCTAGCAGTAATATCACAGATACGCAGTATTTT.

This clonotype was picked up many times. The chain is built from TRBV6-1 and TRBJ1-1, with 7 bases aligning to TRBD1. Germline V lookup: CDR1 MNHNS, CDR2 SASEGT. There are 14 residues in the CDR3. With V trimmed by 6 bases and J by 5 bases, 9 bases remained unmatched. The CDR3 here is CASRLGGSGTEAFF. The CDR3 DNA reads TGTGCCAGCAGGTTAGGGGGCTCGGGTACTGAAGCTTTCTTT.

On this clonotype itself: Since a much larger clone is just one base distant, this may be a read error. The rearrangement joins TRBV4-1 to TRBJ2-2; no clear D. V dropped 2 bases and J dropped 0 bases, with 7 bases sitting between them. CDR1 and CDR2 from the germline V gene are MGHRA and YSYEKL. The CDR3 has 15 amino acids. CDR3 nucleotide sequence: TGCGCCAGCAGCCAAAGTCTCGCGAACACCGGGGAGCTGTTTTTT. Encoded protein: CASSQSLANTGELFF.

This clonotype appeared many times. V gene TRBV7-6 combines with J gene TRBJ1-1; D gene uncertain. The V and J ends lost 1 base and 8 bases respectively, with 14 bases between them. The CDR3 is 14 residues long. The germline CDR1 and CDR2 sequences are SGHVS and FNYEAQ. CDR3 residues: CASSLGYTSREAFF. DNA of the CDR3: TGTGCCAGCAGCTTAGGGTACACATCCAGAGAAGCTTTCTTT.

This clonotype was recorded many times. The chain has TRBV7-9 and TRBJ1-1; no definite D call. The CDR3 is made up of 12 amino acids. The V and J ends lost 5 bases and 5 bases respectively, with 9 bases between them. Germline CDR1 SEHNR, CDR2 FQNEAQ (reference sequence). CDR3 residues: CASSPGVTEAFF. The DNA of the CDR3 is TGTGCCAGCAGCCCCGGGGTGACTGAAGCTTTCTTT.

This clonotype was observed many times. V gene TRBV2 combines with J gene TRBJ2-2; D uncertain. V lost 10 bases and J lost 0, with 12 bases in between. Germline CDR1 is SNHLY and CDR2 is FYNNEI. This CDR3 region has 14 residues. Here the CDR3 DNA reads TGTGCCACCATTCGATCGTCGAACACCGGGGAGCTGTTTTTT. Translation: CATIRSSNTGELFF. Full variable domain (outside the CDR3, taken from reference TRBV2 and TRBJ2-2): EPEVTQTPSHQVTQMGQEVILRCVPISNHLYFYWYRQILGQKVEFLVSFYNNEISEKSEIFDDQFSVERPDGSNFTLKIRSTKLEDSAMYFCATIRSSNTGELFFGEGSRLTVL.

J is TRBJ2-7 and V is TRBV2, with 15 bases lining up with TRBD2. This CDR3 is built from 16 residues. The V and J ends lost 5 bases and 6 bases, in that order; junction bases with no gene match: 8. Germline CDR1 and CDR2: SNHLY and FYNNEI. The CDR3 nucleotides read TGTGCCAGCAGTCAGGGACTAGCGGGAGGAGGGAGCGAGCAGTACTTC. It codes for CASSQGLAGGGSEQYF.

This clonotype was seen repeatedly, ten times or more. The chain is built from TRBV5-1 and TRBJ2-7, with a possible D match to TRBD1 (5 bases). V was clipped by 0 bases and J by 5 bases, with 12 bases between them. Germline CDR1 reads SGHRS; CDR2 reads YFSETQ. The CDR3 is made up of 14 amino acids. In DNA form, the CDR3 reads TGCGCCAGCAGCTTGGACCAGGGTTACGACGAGCAGTACTTC. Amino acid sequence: CASSLDQGYDEQYF.

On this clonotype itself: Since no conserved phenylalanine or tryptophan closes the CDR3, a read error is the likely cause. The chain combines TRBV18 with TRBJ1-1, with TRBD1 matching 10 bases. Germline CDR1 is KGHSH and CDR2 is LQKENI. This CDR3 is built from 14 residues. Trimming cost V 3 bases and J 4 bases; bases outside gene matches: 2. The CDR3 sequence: CASSPDRGGTEAFL. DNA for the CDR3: TGTGCCAGCTCACCGGACAGGGGGGGCACTGAAGCTTTCTTA.

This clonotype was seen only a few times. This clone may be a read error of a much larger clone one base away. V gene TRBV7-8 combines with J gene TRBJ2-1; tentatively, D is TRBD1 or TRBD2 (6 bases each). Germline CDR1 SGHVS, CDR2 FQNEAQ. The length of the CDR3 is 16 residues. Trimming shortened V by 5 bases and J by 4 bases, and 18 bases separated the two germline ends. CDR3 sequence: CASSPPGARAYNEQFF. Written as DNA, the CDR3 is TGTGCCAGCAGCCCCCCGGGGGCGAGGGCTTACAATGAGCAGTTCTTC.

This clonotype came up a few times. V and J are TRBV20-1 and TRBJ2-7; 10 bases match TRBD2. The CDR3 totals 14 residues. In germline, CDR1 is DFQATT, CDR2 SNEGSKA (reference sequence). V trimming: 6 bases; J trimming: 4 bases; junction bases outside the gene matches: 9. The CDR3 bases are TGCAGTGCCCCGGCTAGCGGGGGATCTTACGAGCAGTACTTC. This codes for CSAPASGGSYEQYF.

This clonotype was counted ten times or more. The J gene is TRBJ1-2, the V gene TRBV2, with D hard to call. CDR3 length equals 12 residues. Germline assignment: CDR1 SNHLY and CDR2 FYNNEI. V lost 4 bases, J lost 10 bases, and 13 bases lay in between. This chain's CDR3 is CASSADGVTYTF. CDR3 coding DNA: TGTGCCAGCAGTGCGGATGGAGTGACCTACACCTTC.

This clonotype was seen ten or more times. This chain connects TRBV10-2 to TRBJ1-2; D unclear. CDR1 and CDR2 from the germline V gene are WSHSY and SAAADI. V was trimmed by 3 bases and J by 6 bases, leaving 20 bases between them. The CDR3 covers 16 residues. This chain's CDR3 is CASSDPTRRTEDGYTF. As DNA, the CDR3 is TGCGCCAGCAGTGACCCAACCCGGAGGACCGAAGATGGCTACACCTTC.

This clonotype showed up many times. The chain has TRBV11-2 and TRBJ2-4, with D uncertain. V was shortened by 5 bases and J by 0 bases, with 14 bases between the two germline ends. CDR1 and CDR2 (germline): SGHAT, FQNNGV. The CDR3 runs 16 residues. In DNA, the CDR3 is TGTGCCAGCAGCGCATCAAGGGCGCTAGCCAAAAACATTCAGTACTTC. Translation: CASSASRALAKNIQYF.

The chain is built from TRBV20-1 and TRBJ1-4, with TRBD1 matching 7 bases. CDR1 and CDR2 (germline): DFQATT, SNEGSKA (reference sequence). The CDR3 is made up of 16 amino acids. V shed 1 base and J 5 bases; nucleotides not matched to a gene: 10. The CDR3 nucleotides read TGCAGTGCTAGAGCCCCTGTTGCGGGACAGAATGAAAAACTGTTTTTT. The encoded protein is CSARAPVAGQNEKLFF.

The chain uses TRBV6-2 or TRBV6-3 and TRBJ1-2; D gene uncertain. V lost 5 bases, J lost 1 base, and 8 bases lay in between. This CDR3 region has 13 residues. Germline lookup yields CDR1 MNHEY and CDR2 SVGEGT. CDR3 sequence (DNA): TGTGCCAGCAGTGAGGCAGATAACTATGGCTACACCTTC. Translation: CASSEADNYGYTF.

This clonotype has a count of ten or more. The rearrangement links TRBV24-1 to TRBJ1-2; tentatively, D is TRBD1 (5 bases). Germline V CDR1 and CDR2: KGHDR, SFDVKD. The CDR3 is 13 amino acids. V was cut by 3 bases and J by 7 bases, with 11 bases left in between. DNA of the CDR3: TGTGCCACCAGTGATGGGGGGGTTACTGGCTACACCTTC. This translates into CATSDGGVTGYTF.

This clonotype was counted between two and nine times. DNA for the CDR3: TGTGCCAGCAGTTACTCGGCCAGGAATGAAAAACTGTTTTTT. Its protein is CASSYSARNEKLFF. The chain uses TRBV6-2 or TRBV6-3 and TRBJ1-4; D is unresolved. The V gene lost 0 bases and the J gene lost 5 bases, with 7 bases spanning the gap. The CDR3 runs 14 residues. Germline CDR1 MNHEY, CDR2 SVGEGT.